The T cell receptor (beta chain) under discussion was sequenced for a study of blood T cell repertoires in COVID-19. This CDR3 comprises 12 residues. V was clipped by 1 base and J by 8 bases, with 11 bases between them. CDR1 and CDR2 from the germline V gene are GTSNPN and SVGIG (reference sequence). As processed by the authors: Nucleated cell number was recorded as an estimate derived from reference gene primer amplification. TCRdb's table, derived via immunoSEQ multiplex PCR, lists solely in-frame clones and lacks some. V and J calls and clone size come straight from that table; D and trimming were deduced from the DNA. The repertoire consists of about 140,000 clones, with roughly four fifths occurring once and the leading ten covering roughly 1.5%.

The V gene is TRBV30, the J gene TRBJ1-2; no reliable D call. The clonotype comes from a human donor in a cohort sampled during active COVID-19. The sequencing sample was made of peripheral blood. CDR3 protein: CAWSAAGRGYTF. In DNA, the CDR3 is TGTGCCTGGAGTGCGGCCGGGAGAGGCTACACCTTC.